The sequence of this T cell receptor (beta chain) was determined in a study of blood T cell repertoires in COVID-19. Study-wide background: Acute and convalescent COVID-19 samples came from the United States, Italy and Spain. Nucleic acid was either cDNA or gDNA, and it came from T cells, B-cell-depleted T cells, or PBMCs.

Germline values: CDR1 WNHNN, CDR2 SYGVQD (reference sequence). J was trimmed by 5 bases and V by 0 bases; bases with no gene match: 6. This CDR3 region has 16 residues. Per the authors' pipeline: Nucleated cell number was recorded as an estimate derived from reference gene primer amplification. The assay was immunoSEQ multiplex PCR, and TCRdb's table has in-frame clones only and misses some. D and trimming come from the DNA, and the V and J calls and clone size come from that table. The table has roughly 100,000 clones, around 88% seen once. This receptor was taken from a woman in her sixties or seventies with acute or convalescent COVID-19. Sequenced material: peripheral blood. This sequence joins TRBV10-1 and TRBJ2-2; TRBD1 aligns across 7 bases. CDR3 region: CASSESGGAGTGELFF. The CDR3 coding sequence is TGCGCCAGCAGTGAGTCAGGGGGCGCTGGGACCGGGGAGCTGTTTTTT.